These 25 T cell receptor beta chains share one sample of origin, sequenced in a study of T-cell reconstitution after alpha-beta-depleted transplantation in children. This sample's TCRbeta library carried unique molecular identifier barcodes. One entry per CDR3 protein results from TCRdb running MiXCR on the PCR reads. The sample lists around 500,000 distinct CDR3 sequences; under 15% were seen once. The sample in question was PBMCs from the stem cell graft donor, obtained from the stem cell graft. The receptors come from a human donor who donated a stem cell graft to a child with combined immunodeficiency.

This clonotype was seen ten or more times. The rearrangement links TRBV6-4 to TRBJ1-1; weak D call: TRBD1 (6 bases). Trimming stripped 5 bases from V and 4 bases from J, with 11 bases between. Germline V CDR1 and CDR2: MRHNA, SNTAGT. The length of the CDR3 is 13 residues. CDR3 DNA: TGTGCCAGCAGTACCGAGGGGGGCACTGAAGCTTTCTTT. It codes for CASSTEGGTEAFF.

This clonotype was counted ten times or more. The V call is TRBV7-2, the J call TRBJ2-1, with D perhaps being TRBD1 or TRBD2 (5 bases each). The germline V gene encodes CDR1 SGHTA and CDR2 FQGNSA. The CDR3 totals 14 residues. V was pared by 1 base and J by 9 bases, with 13 bases between. The CDR3 DNA reads as TGTGCCAGCAGCTTAGTTGGGGCTGGGGGTGAGCAGTTCTTC. It codes for CASSLVGAGGEQFF.

In its sample, this clonotype was seen once. The V call is TRBV2, the J call TRBJ1-5; D not certain. Trimming pared 4 bases from V and 6 bases from J, leaving 7 bases between. The CDR3 loop spans 12 amino acids. CDR1 and CDR2 from the germline V gene are SNHLY and FYNNEI. CDR3 amino acids: CASSVGFQPQHF. For the CDR3, the DNA is TGTGCCAGCAGTGTAGGGTTTCAGCCCCAGCATTTT.

There are many counts of this clonotype. This rearrangement joins TRBV24-1 to TRBJ2-3, with D perhaps being TRBD1 or TRBD2 (5 bases each). The CDR3 length is 12 residues. Germline CDR1 reads KGHDR; CDR2 reads SFDVKD. Trimming left V 11 bases short and J 2 bases short, with 10 bases between. CDR3 residues: CANRGHTDTQYF. The CDR3 DNA is TGTGCCAACCGGGGCCACACAGATACGCAGTATTTT.

V and J are TRBV4-3 and TRBJ2-1; weak D call: TRBD2 (5 bases). This CDR3 region has 16 residues. Germline loops: CDR1 LGHNA, CDR2 YSLEER. The V end lost 4 bases, the J end lost 2 bases, and 15 bases lay between the germline ends. As DNA, the CDR3 is TGCGCCAGCAGCCGCGCTAGCTTTTCCACCTACAATGAGCAGTTCTTC. Residues: CASSRASFSTYNEQFF.

This clonotype was seen ten or more times. The genes are TRBV5-1 and TRBJ1-2; D possibly corresponds to TRBD1 (6 bases). There are 13 residues in the CDR3. Germline CDR1 SGHRS, CDR2 YFSETQ. Trimming pared 2 bases from V and 4 bases from J, leaving 9 bases between. The CDR3, as DNA: TGCGCCAGCAGCTTCGGACAGACCTATGGCTACACCTTC. This translates into CASSFGQTYGYTF.

The gene calls are TRBV2 and TRBJ1-6, with unresolved D. V was clipped by 8 bases and J by 7 bases, with 9 bases between them. This CDR3 is built from 12 residues. Germline loops: CDR1 SNHLY, CDR2 FYNNEI. In DNA, the CDR3 is TGTGCCAGCGGGCGCGACAATTCACCCCTCCACTTT. This codes for CASGRDNSPLHF.

This clonotype appeared many times. The V gene is TRBV10-3, the J gene TRBJ1-2; perhaps TRBD1 as D (6 bases). This CDR3 contains 14 residues. Germline lookup yields CDR1 ENHRY and CDR2 SYGVKD. Trimming cost V 6 bases and J 1 base, with 12 bases left between them. Here the CDR3 reads CAISRDTYNYGYTF. CDR3 DNA sequence: TGTGCCATCAGCCGGGACACCTATAACTATGGCTACACCTTC.

V is TRBV10-3 and J is TRBJ1-1, with D maybe TRBD1 (6 bases). V was trimmed by 11 bases and J by 0 bases, leaving 22 bases between them. In germline, CDR1 is ENHRY, CDR2 SYGVKD. The CDR3 contains 16 residues. For the CDR3, the DNA is TGTGCCGTCTCAGTGGGGGCAAGTAATATGAACACTGAAGCTTTCTTT. It yields the protein CAVSVGASNMNTEAFF.

The CDR3 sequence: CASSFYRYGYTF. The CDR3 DNA is TGTGCCAGCAGCTTTTACAGATATGGCTACACCTTC. The chain carries TRBV7-2 and TRBJ1-2; no clear D gene. The CDR3 extends over 12 amino acids. Per germline, CDR1 SGHTA and CDR2 FQGNSA. V gave up 3 bases and J gave up 5 bases, with 7 bases separating them.

The V gene is TRBV7-9, the J gene TRBJ1-1, with D unclear. Germline V gene sequence: CDR1 SEHNR, CDR2 FQNEAQ (reference sequence). Trimming removed 4 bases at V and 3 bases at J, with 9 bases between. The CDR3 sequence is 13 residues long. The CDR3 region has the DNA TGTGCCAGCAGCTCCTCTCTAGACACTGAAGCTTTCTTT. Translating it yields CASSSSLDTEAFF.

This clonotype appeared many times. The rearrangement uses TRBV6-5 and TRBJ2-3, with 7 bases that match TRBD1. Germline V gives CDR1 MNHEY, CDR2 SVGAGI. The junction had 6 bases not matched to a gene; V was cut back by 6 bases and J by 3 bases. The CDR3 consists of 14 residues. In nucleotides, the CDR3 is TGTGCCAGCAGGCGAGGGGGCAATACAGATACGCAGTATTTT. Protein product: CASRRGGNTDTQYF.

This clonotype occurred a few times. The J gene is TRBJ2-5, the V gene TRBV7-2, with TRBD2 matching over 8 bases. Germline CDR1 reads SGHTA; CDR2 reads FQGNSA. V lost 0 bases and J lost 5; bases outside the gene matches: 11. The CDR3 totals 17 residues. CDR3 in amino acids: CASSLASRLAKPETQYF. Written as DNA, the CDR3 is TGTGCCAGCAGCTTAGCAAGCAGACTAGCGAAACCCGAGACCCAGTACTTC.

The chain uses TRBV29-1 and TRBJ2-1, with 7 bases that match TRBD2. Trimming cost V 7 bases and J 1 base; bases outside gene matches: 7. Per germline, CDR1 SQVTM and CDR2 ANQGSEA. The CDR3 runs 14 residues. The CDR3: CSAYGRMSYNEQFF. The CDR3 DNA is TGCAGCGCTTACGGGAGGATGTCCTACAATGAGCAGTTCTTC.

This clonotype was counted between two and nine times. This chain uses TRBV6-2 or TRBV6-3 with TRBJ1-1, with D perhaps TRBD1 (5 bases). CDR1 is MNHEY, CDR2 SVGEGT, per germline. The V end was cut by 6 bases, the J end by 11 bases, with 19 bases between. This CDR3 is 13 amino acids long. The CDR3 coding sequence is TGTGCCAGCAGAGAGAGCAGGAGCAAGGGGGCTTTCTTT. Its translation is CASRESRSKGAFF.

This clonotype was seen more than once but under ten times. This CDR3 reads CASSLRDSRSEKLFF. In DNA form, the CDR3 reads TGTGCCAGCAGCCTAAGAGACAGCAGAAGTGAAAAACTGTTTTTT. V and J are TRBV13 and TRBJ1-4; a possible D gene is TRBD1 (5 bases). This CDR3 contains 15 residues. The V end lost 5 bases, the J end lost 7 bases, and 17 bases lay between the germline ends. The germline V gene has CDR1 PRHDT and CDR2 FYEKMQ (reference sequence).

V and J are TRBV5-1 and TRBJ2-1; D possibly corresponds to TRBD2 (6 bases). This CDR3 has 13 residues. Germline CDR1 reads SGHRS; CDR2 reads YFSETQ. Trimming took off 4 bases at V and 8 bases at J, with 13 bases between the two ends. Here the CDR3 reads CASSTPRGYEQFF. In DNA form, the CDR3 reads TGCGCCAGCAGCACGCCCCGGGGGTATGAGCAGTTCTTC.

The sample holds many counts of this clonotype. The chain links TRBV4-3 to TRBJ2-1; 9 bases agree with TRBD1. The J segment lost 4 bases and the V segment lost 5 bases, leaving 6 bases of the junction unmatched. CDR1 is LGHNA and CDR2 is YSLEER in the germline V gene. This CDR3 contains 15 residues. The CDR3 loop is CASSKGQGLYNEQFF. CDR3 bases: TGCGCCAGCAGCAAGGGACAGGGATTATACAATGAGCAGTTCTTC.

Ten or more counts support this clonotype. The chain uses TRBV10-3 and TRBJ2-1; D is unclear. The V gene lost 0 bases and the J gene lost 6 bases, with 18 bases spanning the gap. The CDR3 sequence is 17 residues long. The germline gives CDR1 ENHRY, CDR2 SYGVKD. For the CDR3, the DNA is TGTGCCATCAGTGAGTCCGCGTGGCAGGTCGTAGGCAATGAGCAGTTCTTC. Its translation is CAISESAWQVVGNEQFF.

This clonotype occurred many times. The chain links TRBV29-1 to TRBJ2-4, with 9 positions matching TRBD1. V shed 5 bases and J 2 bases; nucleotides not matched to a gene: 4. The CDR3 is 14 residues long. Germline V gives CDR1 SQVTM, CDR2 ANQGSEA. The CDR3 sequence is CSVRTGATKNIQYF. CDR3 DNA sequence: TGCAGCGTTAGGACAGGGGCAACCAAAAACATTCAGTACTTC.

This clonotype was counted a single time. The chain is built from TRBV2 and TRBJ2-3; D unresolved. The germline V and J ends were trimmed by 11 bases and 0 bases, with 21 bases remaining between them. This CDR3 is 16 amino acids long. Germline V gene data show CDR1 as SNHLY and CDR2 as FYNNEI. CDR3 nucleotides: TGTGCCTTCAGTGGCAGCATTTCGACTAGCACAGATACGCAGTATTTT. It codes for CAFSGSISTSTDTQYF.

This clonotype was observed many times. The chain combines TRBV12-3 or TRBV12-4 with TRBJ1-5; no clear D gene. There are 12 residues in the CDR3. V lost 4 bases and J 2 bases, leaving 3 bases between the germline ends. CDR3 sequence: CASSWGNQPQHF. The CDR3, as DNA: TGTGCCAGCAGTTGGGGCAATCAGCCCCAGCATTTT.

To note about this clonotype: The CDR3 carries no conserved terminal phenylalanine or tryptophan, so it likely arises from a read error. The chain joins TRBV7-2 to TRBJ2-1; D unresolved. Germline values: CDR1 SGHTA, CDR2 FQGNSA. The germline V and J ends were trimmed by 5 bases and 6 bases, with 8 bases remaining between them. The CDR3 has 12 residues. The CDR3 is CASSANVNEQFV. The CDR3, as DNA: TGTGCCAGCAGCGCTAACGTCAATGAGCAGTTCGTC.

This clonotype turned up a few times. The chain combines TRBV9 with TRBJ2-2; D may correspond to TRBD1 or TRBD2 (5 bases each). The V end lost 6 bases, the J end lost 3 bases, and 12 bases lay between the germline ends. The CDR3 covers 14 residues. Germline assignment: CDR1 SGDLS and CDR2 YYNGEE. The CDR3 protein is CASTGTDDTGELFF. The CDR3 DNA reads TGTGCCAGCACCGGGACGGACGACACCGGGGAGCTGTTTTTT.

The CDR3 nucleotides are TGCACCAGCAGCCAAGAAATAGGAGCGCCTGCAACTAATGAAAAACTGTTTTTT. Encoded protein: CTSSQEIGAPATNEKLFF. The chain combines TRBV1 with TRBJ1-4; the table's TRBD1 call for D was not verified on the DNA. TRBV1 is an annotated pseudogene. The CDR3 has 18 residues.